The 5 T cell receptor beta chains presented below share a single source sample, sequenced in a study of cytomegalovirus exposure and HLA in healthy donors. Use of 60 Vbeta and 13 Jbeta primers characterized the PCR. The protocol was immunoSEQ multiplex PCR, while the TCRdb copy is restricted to in-frame clones and leaves out a portion. Of approximately 160,000 clones in the sample, roughly four fifths were seen once. Sequencing input: PBMCs. The receptors were gathered from a woman in her thirties or forties in good health and CMV-seronegative.

This clone was counted many times. The chain joins TRBV28 to TRBJ1-4, with a weak D call TRBD1 (6 bases). Per the germline V gene, CDR1 is MDHEN and CDR2 is SYDVKM. This CDR3 is built from 15 residues. Deletions cut 2 bases from V and 0 bases from J, with 7 bases between. CDR3 bases: TGTGCCAGCAGTTTAAAGGGGGCAACTAATGAAAAACTGTTTTTT. Encoded protein: CASSLKGATNEKLFF.

The chain is built from TRBV2 and TRBJ1-4; weak D call: TRBD1 (5 bases). CDR3 size: 18 residues. V was trimmed by 7 bases and J by 6 bases, leaving 27 bases between them. Germline V gene lookup returns CDR1 SNHLY and CDR2 FYNNEI. CDR3 protein: CASTPSTTPGFQDEKLFF. DNA for the CDR3: TGTGCCAGCACCCCTTCCACGACTCCAGGGTTCCAGGATGAAAAACTGTTTTTT.

This clone was picked up a small number of times. The chain has TRBV30 and TRBJ2-6; no firm D call. V dropped 4 bases and J dropped 1 base, with 5 bases sitting between them. This CDR3 is built from 13 residues. CDR1 and CDR2 (germline): GTSNPN, SVGIG (reference sequence). CDR3 amino acids: CAWMRSGANVLTF. The CDR3 region has the DNA TGTGCCTGGATGCGATCTGGGGCCAACGTCCTGACTTTC.

The chain carries TRBV19 and TRBJ2-1, with 9 bases that match TRBD2. Germline V gene sequence: CDR1 LNHDA, CDR2 SQIVND (reference sequence). V lost 7 bases, J lost 10 bases, and 14 bases stayed unmatched. The CDR3 totals 15 residues. The CDR3 DNA follows: TGTGCCAGTAAGATCTTTGGGACTAGCCCATCGGAGCAGTTCTTC. It encodes CASKIFGTSPSEQFF.

This chain connects TRBV15 to TRBJ1-2, with 9 bases that match TRBD1. CDR1 and CDR2 (germline): LNHNV, YYDKDF (reference sequence). V shed 0 bases and J 4 bases; nucleotides not matched to a gene: 9. The CDR3 is 17 residues long. Here the CDR3 DNA reads TGTGCCACCAGCAGAGAATACGGGACAGGGCAGAGCTATGGCTACACCTTC. Translation: CATSREYGTGQSYGYTF.